This entry is about one T cell receptor beta chain. Its cognate antigen is unknown. Germline CDR1 reads SGHTA; CDR2 reads FQGNSA. V dropped 3 bases and J dropped 4 bases, with 13 bases sitting between them. The CDR3 length is 15 residues. This specimen comes from a study of T cells after yellow fever vaccination. Study-wide background: The SMART-Seq v4 Ultra Low Input method served to prepare the low-cell-number fractions.

Broader study findings: There was a small share of clonotypes that showed up in both the CD4 and CD8 compartments. Contamination of FACS-sorted repertoires by abundant clonotypes from the bulk population could occur.

Each CDR3 protein is one row after TCRdb ran MiXCR on the 5' RACE reads. The sample includes about 350,000 distinct CDR3 sequences, approximately 12% of them seen just once. The sample here was CD4+ T cells sorted from PBMCs, taken 15 days after the yellow fever booster vaccination. The clonotype was recovered from a man younger than 35 who received the YFV17D yellow fever vaccine. The chain combines TRBV7-2 with TRBJ2-1, with D hard to call. CDR3 loop: CASSLETVVYNEQFF. DNA for the CDR3: TGTGCCAGCAGCTTGGAAACAGTAGTTTACAATGAGCAGTTCTTC.